The rows below give T cell receptor beta chains drawn from one sample of a study of tumor T cells in aggressive B-cell lymphoma. Profiled with immunoSEQ multiplex PCR; TCRdb holds only in-frame clones, not every one. The sample carries thousands of clones, 65% to 90% recorded once. Source material: tumor tissue. Every receptor here comes from an adult with diffuse large B cell lymphoma. Both conserved end residues are part of each CDR3. D genes are given only for firm matches. Only some rows state a clone size, as once, few, many or a class for expanded clones.

d_call	clone_size	v_call	j_call	cdr3_aa	cdr3_nt
-	-	TRBV5-1	TRBJ2-5	CASSLGIDRDGGTQYF	TGCGCCAGCAGCTTGGGGATAGACCGAGACGGAGGGACCCAGTACTTC
-	-	TRBV28	TRBJ1-2	CASSPQSTVDYGYTF	TGTGCCAGCAGCCCCCAATCGACAGTTGACTATGGCTACACCTTC
-	-	TRBV2	TRBJ2-7	CASSESLQDYEQYF	TGTGCCAGCAGTGAGTCCCTACAGGACTACGAGCAGTACTTC
-	-	TRBV7-9	TRBJ1-1	CASSPPGLPRGNTEAFF	TGTGCCAGCAGCCCGCCGGGACTCCCAAGAGGGAACACTGAAGCTTTCTTT
-	-	TRBV9	TRBJ1-2	CASSVGPGIPSTF	-
-	-	TRBV6-1	TRBJ2-2	CASSPYTGELFF	TGTGCCAGCAGTCCTTACACCGGGGAGCTGTTTTTT
TRBD1	once	TRBV2	TRBJ1-2	CASSVAQGADGYTF	TGTGCCAGCAGTGTAGCACAGGGGGCTGACGGCTACACCTTC
-	few	TRBV6-1	TRBJ2-2	CASRLTTNTGELFF	TGTGCCAGCAGACTAACAACGAACACCGGGGAGCTGTTTTTT
TRBD1	few	TRBV30	TRBJ1-2	CACGQVNSYGYTF	TGTGCCTGCGGACAGGTCAATTCCTATGGCTACACCTTC
-	-	TRBV30	TRBJ2-3	CAWSVGGGTDTQYF	TGTGCCTGGAGTGTAGGGGGGGGTACAGATACGCAGTATTTT
-	once	TRBV2	TRBJ2-1	CASSDPGSFGNEQFF	TGTGCCAGCAGTGATCCCGGGTCCTTCGGCAATGAGCAGTTCTTC
TRBD1	-	TRBV5-1	TRBJ2-7	CASSFLTGGQSYEQYF	TGCGCCAGCAGCTTCCTGACAGGGGGCCAATCCTACGAGCAGTACTTC
TRBD1	-	TRBV7-7	TRBJ2-5	CASSAPGTGQETQYF	TGTGCCAGCAGCGCACCGGGGACAGGGCAAGAGACCCAGTACTTC
-	-	TRBV19	TRBJ1-1	CASSIANLDKWANTEAFF	TGTGCCAGTAGTATAGCCAACCTGGACAAGTGGGCTAACACTGAAGCTTTCTTT
-	-	TRBV5-1	TRBJ2-5	CASSATVTQETQYF	TGCGCCAGCAGCGCGACAGTAACCCAAGAGACCCAGTACTTC
-	-	TRBV4-3	TRBJ1-2	CASSQETYGGVYGYTF	TGCGCCAGCAGCCAAGAAACTTACGGGGGAGTCTATGGCTACACCTTC
-	-	TRBV28	TRBJ1-2	CASSLHNRAHGYTF	TGTGCCAGCAGTTTACATAACAGGGCCCATGGCTACACCTTC
TRBD1	-	TRBV4-1	TRBJ1-1	CASSRDSKFPEAFF	TGCGCCAGCAGCCGGGACAGTAAATTTCCTGAAGCTTTCTTT
-	-	TRBV27	TRBJ1-6	CASSLRSGWQGSPLHF	TGTGCCAGCAGTCTCCGAAGCGGGTGGCAGGGTTCACCCCTCCACTTT
-	-	TRBV5-1	TRBJ1-2	CASSLSGDQNGYTF	TGCGCCAGCAGCTTGTCGGGGGATCAAAACGGCTACACCTTC
-	-	TRBV21-1	TRBJ1-1	CASSKKDWNTEAFF	TGTGCCAGCAGCAAGAAAGACTGGAACACTGAAGCTTTCTTT
-	-	TRBV27	TRBJ2-3	CASSFGALPVDTQYF	TGTGCCAGCAGTTTCGGTGCCCTCCCTGTAGATACGCAGTATTTT
TRBD1	-	TRBV27	TRBJ1-1	CASSAGTGSEAFF	TGTGCCAGCAGTGCCGGGACAGGGTCTGAAGCTTTCTTT
-	-	TRBV5-1	TRBJ2-3	CASRYLSGLSTDTQYF	TGCGCCAGCAGGTATCTCTCCGGACTGAGCACAGATACGCAGTATTTT